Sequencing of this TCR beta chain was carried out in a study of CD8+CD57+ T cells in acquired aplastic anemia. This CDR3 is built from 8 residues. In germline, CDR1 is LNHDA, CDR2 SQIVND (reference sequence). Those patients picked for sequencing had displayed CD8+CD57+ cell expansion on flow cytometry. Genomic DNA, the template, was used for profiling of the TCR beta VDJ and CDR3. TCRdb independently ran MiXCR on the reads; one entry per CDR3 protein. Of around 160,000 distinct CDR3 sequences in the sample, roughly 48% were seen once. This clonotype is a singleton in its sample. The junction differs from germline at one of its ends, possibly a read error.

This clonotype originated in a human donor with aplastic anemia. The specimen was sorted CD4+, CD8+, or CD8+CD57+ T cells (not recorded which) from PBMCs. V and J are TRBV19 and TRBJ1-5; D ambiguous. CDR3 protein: CASSIDLF. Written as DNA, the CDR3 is TGTGCCAGTAGTATAGATCTTTTT.